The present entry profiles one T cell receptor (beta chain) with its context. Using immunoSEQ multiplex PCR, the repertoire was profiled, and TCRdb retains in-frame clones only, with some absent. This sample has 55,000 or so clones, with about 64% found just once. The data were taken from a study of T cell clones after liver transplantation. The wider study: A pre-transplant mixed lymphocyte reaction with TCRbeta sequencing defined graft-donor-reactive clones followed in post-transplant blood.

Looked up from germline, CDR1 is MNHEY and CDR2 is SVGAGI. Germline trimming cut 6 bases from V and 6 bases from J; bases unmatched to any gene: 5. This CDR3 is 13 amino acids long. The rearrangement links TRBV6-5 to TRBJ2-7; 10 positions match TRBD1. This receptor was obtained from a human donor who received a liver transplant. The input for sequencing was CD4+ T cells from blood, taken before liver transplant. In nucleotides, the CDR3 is TGTGCCAGCAGGGGACAGGGGACGGGCGAGCAGTACTTC. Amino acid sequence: CASRGQGTGEQYF.